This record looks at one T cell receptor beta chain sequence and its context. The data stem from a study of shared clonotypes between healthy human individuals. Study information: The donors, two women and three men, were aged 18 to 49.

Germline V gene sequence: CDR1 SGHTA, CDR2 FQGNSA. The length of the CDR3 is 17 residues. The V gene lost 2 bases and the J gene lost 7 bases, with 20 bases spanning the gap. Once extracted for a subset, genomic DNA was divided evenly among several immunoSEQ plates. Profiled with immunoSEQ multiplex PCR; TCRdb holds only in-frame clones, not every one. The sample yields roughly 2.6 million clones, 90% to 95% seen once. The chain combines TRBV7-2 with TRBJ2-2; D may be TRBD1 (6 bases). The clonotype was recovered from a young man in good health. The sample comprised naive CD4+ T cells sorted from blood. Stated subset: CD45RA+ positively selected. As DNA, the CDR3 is TGTGCCAGCAGCTTAAATTCGCTCTACAGGGTTAGCGGGGAGCTGTTTTTT. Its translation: CASSLNSLYRVSGELFF.